One and the same sample provided the 21 T cell receptor beta chains below, sequenced in a study of shared clonotypes between healthy human individuals. Generated by immunoSEQ multiplex PCR, the TCRdb table keeps only in-frame clones and is missing some. The sample includes 1.4 million to 1.5 million clones, roughly 97% of them seen just once. The sequencing input was naive CD4+ T cells sorted from blood. Subset described: CD45RA+ positively selected. Receptors were obtained from a young man in good health.

This clone has just one count. This sequence joins TRBV9 and TRBJ2-7; D ambiguous. V shed 2 bases and J shed 3 bases, with 15 bases lying between them. The CDR3 runs to 15 residues. Looked up from germline, CDR1 is SGDLS and CDR2 is YYNGEE. The CDR3 sequence: CASSVGPSSIYEQYF. The CDR3 DNA reads TGTGCCAGCAGCGTCGGGCCATCCTCGATCTACGAGCAGTACTTC. The full variable domain, rest sourced from reference TRBV9 and TRBJ2-7, is DSGVTQTPKHLITATGQRVTLRCSPRSGDLSVYWYQQSLDQGLQFLIQYYNGEERAKGNILERFSAQQFPDLHSELNLSSLELGDSALYFCASSVGPSSIYEQYFGPGTRLTVT.

This chain joins TRBV10-3 and TRBJ2-5; D unresolved. The CDR3 spans 13 residues. V was clipped by 1 base and J by 4 bases, with 7 bases between them. CDR1 is ENHRY, CDR2 SYGVKD, per germline. The CDR3: CAISELTRETQYF. The CDR3 nucleotides are TGTGCCATCAGTGAGTTGACAAGAGAGACCCAGTACTTC.

V and J are TRBV4-3 and TRBJ2-7; D gene unclear. V gave up 0 bases and J gave up 3 bases, with 6 bases separating them. The CDR3 totals 13 residues. The germline V gene encodes CDR1 LGHNA and CDR2 YSLEER. For the CDR3, the DNA is TGCGCCAGCAGCCAAGAATTGAGCTACGAGCAGTACTTC. As protein: CASSQELSYEQYF.

V usage is TRBV2 and J usage is TRBJ2-7, with TRBD2 matching over 7 bases. The CDR3 is 13 residues long. Trimming removed 6 bases from V and 3 bases from J; junction bases left unmatched: 5. Per germline, CDR1 SNHLY and CDR2 FYNNEI. The DNA for the CDR3 is TGTGCCAGCAGGGCGGGGGAGGACTACGAGCAGTACTTC. It codes for CASRAGEDYEQYF.

This clone has only one observation. The CDR3 DNA is TGTGCCAGCAGCCAGGACCAGGCGGAGACCCAGTACTTC. It is translated as CASSQDQAETQYF. V gene TRBV7-8 combines with J gene TRBJ2-5, with D uncertain. CDR3 length: 13 amino acids. The V end lost 5 bases, the J end lost 5 bases, and 12 bases lay between the germline ends. Germline assignment: CDR1 SGHVS and CDR2 FQNEAQ.

This sequence joins TRBV6-4 and TRBJ2-3, with TRBD2 matching 7 bases. With 4 bases clipped from V and 6 bases from J, the junction kept 7 bases outside the gene matches. Germline assignment: CDR1 MRHNA and CDR2 SNTAGT. This CDR3 has 14 amino acids. The CDR3: CASSVGGPWDTQYF. The CDR3 DNA reads TGTGCCAGCAGTGTGGGAGGGCCATGGGATACGCAGTATTTT.

The gene calls are TRBV28 and TRBJ1-5; D possibly corresponds to TRBD1 (6 bases). Germline-derived CDR1 and CDR2 are MDHEN and SYDVKM. The CDR3 contains 14 residues. Trimming shortened V by 7 bases and J by 6 bases, and 16 bases separated the two germline ends. CDR3 in DNA: TGTGCCAGCAAATCACCAGGGGAACTTCAGCCCCAGCATTTT. Its translation: CASKSPGELQPQHF.

The gene calls are TRBV15 and TRBJ1-5; 7 bases are shared with TRBD1. Germline lookup yields CDR1 LNHNV and CDR2 YYDKDF (reference sequence). The junction had 4 bases not matched to a gene; V was cut back by 2 bases and J by 3 bases. CDR3 length: 15 residues. The CDR3 sequence: CATSRKDRDNQPQHF. CDR3 DNA: TGTGCCACCAGCAGAAAAGACAGGGACAATCAGCCCCAGCATTTT.

The chain carries TRBV27 and TRBJ2-4, with 7 bases that match TRBD1. After removal of 2 bases from V and 0 bases from J, the junction contained 7 bases not matched to a gene. In germline, CDR1 is MNHEY, CDR2 SMNVEV (reference sequence). This CDR3 comprises 17 residues. In DNA form, the CDR3 reads TGTGCCAGCAGTTTAGGGTGGGACAGACAAGCCAAAAACATTCAGTACTTC. It yields the protein CASSLGWDRQAKNIQYF.

The rearrangement links TRBV5-1 to TRBJ1-2, with unresolved D. Germline V lookup: CDR1 SGHRS, CDR2 YFSETQ. V was trimmed by 2 bases and J by 1 base, leaving 12 bases between them. The length of the CDR3 is 15 residues. The CDR3 coding sequence is TGCGCCAGCAGCTTAGAAGGGCCTATTAACTATGGCTACACCTTC. As protein: CASSLEGPINYGYTF.

The rearrangement links TRBV27 to TRBJ2-1; TRBD2 matches at 14 bases. The CDR3 runs to 20 residues. V shed 4 bases, J shed 8 bases, and the junction held 19 bases outside the gene matches. Germline CDR1 MNHEY, CDR2 SMNVEV (reference sequence). The CDR3 DNA sequence: TGTGCCAGCAGTTCTCATATCTCCACCGTGGGACTAGCGGGAGTCTATGAGCAGTTCTTC. This sequence encodes CASSSHISTVGLAGVYEQFF.

This sequence joins TRBV5-8 and TRBJ2-5; the D gene is possibly TRBD2 (7 bases). CDR1 and CDR2 from the germline V gene are SGHTS and YDEGEE. V lost 8 bases to trimming and J lost 5 bases, with 16 bases between them. The CDR3 covers 13 residues. CDR3 in amino acids: CASGGGAKETQYF. The CDR3 nucleotides are TGTGCCAGTGGGGGGGGCGCGAAGGAGACCCAGTACTTC.

V usage is TRBV9 and J usage is TRBJ1-4, with unresolved D. The CDR3 sequence is 16 residues long. Germline V gives CDR1 SGDLS, CDR2 YYNGEE. Trimming shortened V by 0 bases and J by 0 bases, and 9 bases separated the two germline ends. CDR3 region: CASSVDGRATNEKLFF. As DNA, the CDR3 is TGTGCCAGCAGCGTAGATGGCCGAGCAACTAATGAAAAACTGTTTTTT.

In its sample, this clone was seen once. The chain couples TRBV23-1 to TRBJ2-7; no clear D. TRBV23-1 is an ORF for which the function is uncertain. This CDR3 is 16 amino acids long. V lost 4 bases to trimming and J lost 6 bases, with 22 bases between them. CDR3 nucleotide sequence: TGCGCCAGCAGTCTTCCCGCCGGTATCTACCCTAGCGAGCAGTACTTC. It specifies CASSLPAGIYPSEQYF.

V gene TRBV2 combines with J gene TRBJ1-2; TRBD1 might be the D (6 bases). Germline V gene sequence: CDR1 SNHLY, CDR2 FYNNEI. Trimming cost V 4 bases and J 3 bases, with 9 bases left between them. This CDR3 spans 13 amino acids. CDR3 residues: CASSGRTDYGYTF. The CDR3 DNA is TGTGCCAGCAGTGGGAGGACAGACTATGGCTACACCTTC.

A word on this clone: This CDR3 is also generated by other DNA sequences in the sample. This rearrangement joins TRBV28 to TRBJ2-5, with 7 bases identical to TRBD1. This CDR3 spans 13 amino acids. CDR1 MDHEN and CDR2 SYDVKM come from the germline V gene. V lost 5 bases and J lost 2; bases outside the gene matches: 2. This CDR3 reads CASSGTVQETQYF. The DNA of the CDR3 is TGTGCCAGCAGTGGGACAGTGCAAGAGACCCAGTACTTC.

The CDR3 here is CASSLVGGPNTEAFF. DNA for the CDR3: TGCGCCAGCAGCTTGGTCGGGGGACCGAACACTGAAGCTTTCTTT. The chain recombines TRBV5-1 with TRBJ1-1; a weak D match, TRBD1 (5 bases). The CDR3 has 15 residues. The germline CDR1 and CDR2 sequences are SGHRS and YFSETQ. V was trimmed by 0 bases and J by 1 base, leaving 10 bases between them.

In this sample, this clone turned up once. The chain carries TRBV7-9 and TRBJ2-1; a possible D gene is TRBD2 (6 bases). This CDR3 comprises 15 residues. Germline assignment: CDR1 SEHNR and CDR2 FQNEAQ (reference sequence). With 3 bases removed from V and 3 bases from J, the gap between germline ends came to 12 bases. CDR3 region: CASSFWSGRYNEQFF. CDR3 DNA sequence: TGTGCCAGCAGCTTCTGGAGCGGGCGCTACAATGAGCAGTTCTTC.

The J gene is TRBJ2-7, the V gene TRBV7-2; the D is unclear. V was cut by 0 bases and J by 1 base, with 10 bases left in between. This CDR3 region has 15 residues. Germline CDR1 and CDR2: SGHTA and FQGNSA. For the CDR3, the DNA is TGTGCCAGCAGCTTAGCGCATGCAGTATCCTACGAGCAGTACTTC. Protein: CASSLAHAVSYEQYF.

The rearrangement uses TRBV4-1 and TRBJ2-5; D tentatively reads TRBD1 or TRBD2 (6 bases each). The V gene's germline CDR1 is MGHRA and CDR2 YSYEKL. The CDR3 is 13 residues long. The V end was cut by 4 bases, the J end by 3 bases, with 9 bases between. In DNA form, the CDR3 reads TGCGCCAGCAGCCCGGGGGCGGAAGAGACCCAGTACTTC. Translation: CASSPGAEETQYF.

The gene calls are TRBV9 and TRBJ2-3; a weak D match, TRBD1 (5 bases). The CDR3 covers 14 residues. The V gene's germline CDR1 is SGDLS and CDR2 YYNGEE. V lost 3 bases, J lost 3 bases, and 11 bases lay in between. CDR3 coding DNA: TGTGCCAGCAGCGGCAGGGTCTGGACAGATACGCAGTATTTT. Its translation is CASSGRVWTDTQYF.